This T cell receptor (beta chain) was captured in a study of T cell responses to AZD1222 COVID-19 vaccine. As concerns this clone: Antigen unknown.

Regarding the study as a whole: Reportedly, close to half of spike-specific TCRs are directed against unmutated variant regions. The CD4 TCRs associated with vaccination extended across spike and predominated at 160-218 and 743-854. Scientists sampled the repertoires only once the peak T cell response had passed. Two AZD1222 doses significantly raised spike-specific TCR breadth and depth over controls.

Assay: immunoSEQ multiplex PCR; the TCRdb copy retains only in-frame clones and omits some. The repertoire holds about 90,000 clones, approximately 86% seen once, with under 9% in the top ten. Here the sequenced sample was peripheral blood, taken on day 0 of AZD1222 vaccination. The clonotype comes from an adult in good health.

CDR3 nucleotides: TGTGCCAGCAGTTACACAGGGGTATATGGCTACACCTTC. Translated: CASSYTGVYGYTF. The chain couples TRBV6-2 or TRBV6-3 to TRBJ1-2; 7 nucleotides agree with TRBD1. With V trimmed by 2 bases and J by 5 bases, 2 bases remained unmatched. CDR1 is MNHEY and CDR2 is SVGEGT in the germline V gene. The CDR3 loop spans 13 amino acids.